This T cell receptor beta chain originates from a study of T-cell reconstitution after alpha-beta-depleted transplantation in children. It was with unique molecular identifiers that the TCRbeta library was prepared. Via MiXCR, TCRdb re-called the PCR reads, giving one row per CDR3 protein. The sample includes hundreds of thousands of distinct CDR3 sequences, about a tenth seen only once; the top ten take about 6.2%. This CDR3 has 13 amino acids. The V gene lost 5 bases and the J gene lost 6 bases, with 14 bases spanning the gap. This clonotype was observed at least ten times. Source: PBMCs from the stem cell graft donor, taken from the stem cell graft. This receptor was obtained from a human donor who donated a stem cell graft to a child with acute lymphoblastic leukemia. The chain employs TRBV12-3 or TRBV12-4 and TRBJ2-7, with a possible D match to TRBD2 (6 bases). This chain's CDR3 is CASSLRDLSEQYF. The CDR3 nucleotides read TGTGCCAGCAGTCTCCGGGACTTAAGCGAGCAGTACTTC.